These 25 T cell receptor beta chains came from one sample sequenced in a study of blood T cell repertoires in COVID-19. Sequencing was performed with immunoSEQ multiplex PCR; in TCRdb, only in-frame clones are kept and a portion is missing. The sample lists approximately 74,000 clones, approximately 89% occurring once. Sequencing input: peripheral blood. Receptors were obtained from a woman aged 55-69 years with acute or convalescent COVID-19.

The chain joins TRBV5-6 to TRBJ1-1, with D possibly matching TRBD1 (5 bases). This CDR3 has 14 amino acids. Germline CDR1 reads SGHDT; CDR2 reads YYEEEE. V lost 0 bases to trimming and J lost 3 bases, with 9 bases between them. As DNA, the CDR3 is TGTGCCAGCAGCTTGGGGGGGGTTCACACTGAAGCTTTCTTT. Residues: CASSLGGVHTEAFF. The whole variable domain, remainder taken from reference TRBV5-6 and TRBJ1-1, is DAGVTQSPTHLIKTRGQQVTLRCSPKSGHDTVSWYQQALGQGPQFIFQYYEEEERQRGNFPDRFSGHQFPNYSSELNVNALLLGDSALYLCASSLGGVHTEAFFGQGTRLTVV.

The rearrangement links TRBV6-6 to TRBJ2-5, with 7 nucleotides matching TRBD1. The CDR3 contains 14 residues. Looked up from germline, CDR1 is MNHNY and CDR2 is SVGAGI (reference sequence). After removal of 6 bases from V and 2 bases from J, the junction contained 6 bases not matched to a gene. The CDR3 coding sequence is TGTGCCAGCAGCCCCCCGGGACAGCAAGAGACCCAGTACTTC. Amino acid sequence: CASSPPGQQETQYF.

CDR3 sequence reads: CASSNRGTYTF. For the CDR3, the DNA is TGTGCCAGTAGTAACAGGGGAACCTACACCTTC. The chain is built from TRBV19 and TRBJ1-2; 7 bases align to TRBD1. The CDR3 is made up of 11 amino acids. Germline loops: CDR1 LNHDA, CDR2 SQIVND (reference sequence). J gave up 10 bases and V 4 bases, and 3 bases lay outside the gene matches.

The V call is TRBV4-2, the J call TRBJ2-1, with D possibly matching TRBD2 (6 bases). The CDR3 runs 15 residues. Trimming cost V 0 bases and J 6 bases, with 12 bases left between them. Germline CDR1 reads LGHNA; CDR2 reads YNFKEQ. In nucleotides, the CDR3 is TGTGCCAGCAGCCAAGATAGGGAGGCGGGCAATGAGCAGTTCTTC. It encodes CASSQDREAGNEQFF.

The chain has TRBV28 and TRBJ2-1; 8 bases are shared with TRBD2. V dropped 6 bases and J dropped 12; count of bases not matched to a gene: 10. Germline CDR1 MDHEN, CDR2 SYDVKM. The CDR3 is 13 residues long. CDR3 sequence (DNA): TGTGCCAGCAGCAGACGGGGGGGCTTTGGGCAGTTCTTC. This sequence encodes CASSRRGGFGQFF.

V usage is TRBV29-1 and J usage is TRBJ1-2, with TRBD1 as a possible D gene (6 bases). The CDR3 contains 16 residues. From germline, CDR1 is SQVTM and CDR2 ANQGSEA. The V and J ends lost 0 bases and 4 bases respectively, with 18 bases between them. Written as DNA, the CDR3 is TGCAGCGTTGAAGATCTAGGGGGTTTTCGGTCCTATGGCTACACCTTC. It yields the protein CSVEDLGGFRSYGYTF.

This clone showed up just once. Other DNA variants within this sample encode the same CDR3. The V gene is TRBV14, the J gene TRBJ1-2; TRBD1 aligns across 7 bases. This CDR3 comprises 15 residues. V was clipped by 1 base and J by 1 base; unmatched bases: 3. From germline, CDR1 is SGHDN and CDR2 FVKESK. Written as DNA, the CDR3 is TGTGCCAGCAGCCAAGCACAGGGGAGTAACTATGGCTACACCTTC. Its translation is CASSQAQGSNYGYTF.

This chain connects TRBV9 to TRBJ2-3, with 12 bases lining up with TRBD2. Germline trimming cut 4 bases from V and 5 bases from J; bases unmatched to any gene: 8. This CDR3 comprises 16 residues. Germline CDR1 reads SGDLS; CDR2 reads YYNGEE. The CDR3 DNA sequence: TGTGCCAGCAGCCGAGATCAGGGACTAGCGGGAGATACGCAGTATTTT. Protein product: CASSRDQGLAGDTQYF. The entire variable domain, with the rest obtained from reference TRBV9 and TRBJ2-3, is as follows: DSGVTQTPKHLITATGQRVTLRCSPRSGDLSVYWYQQSLDQGLQFLIQYYNGEERAKGNILERFSAQQFPDLHSELNLSSLELGDSALYFCASSRDQGLAGDTQYFGPGTRLTVL.

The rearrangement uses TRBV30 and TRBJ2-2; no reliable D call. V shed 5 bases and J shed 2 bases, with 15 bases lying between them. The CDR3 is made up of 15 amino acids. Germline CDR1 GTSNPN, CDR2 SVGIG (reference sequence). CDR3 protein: CAWRTWRINTGELFF. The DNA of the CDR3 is TGTGCCTGGCGCACCTGGCGGATCAACACCGGGGAGCTGTTTTTT. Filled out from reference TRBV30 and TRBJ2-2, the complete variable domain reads SQTIHQWPATLVQPVGSPLSLECTVEGTSNPNLYWYRQAAGRGLQLLFYSVGIGQISSEVPQNLSASRPQDRQFILSSKKLLLSDSGFYLCAWRTWRINTGELFFGEGSRLTVL.

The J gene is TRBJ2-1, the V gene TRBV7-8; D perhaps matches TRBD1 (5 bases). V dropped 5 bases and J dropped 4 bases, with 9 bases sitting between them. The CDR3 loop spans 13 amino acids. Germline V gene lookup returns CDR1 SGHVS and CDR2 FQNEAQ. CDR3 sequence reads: CASSPQVYNEQFF. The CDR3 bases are TGTGCCAGCAGCCCACAGGTTTACAATGAGCAGTTCTTC.

The CDR3 DNA sequence: TGTGCCAGCAGCGTAGGAGGAATGGACAATGAGCAGTTCTTC. Encoded protein: CASSVGGMDNEQFF. V and J are TRBV9 and TRBJ2-1; D is unclear. This CDR3 spans 14 amino acids. The germline CDR1 and CDR2 sequences are SGDLS and YYNGEE. V was clipped by 0 bases and J by 5 bases, with 9 bases between them.

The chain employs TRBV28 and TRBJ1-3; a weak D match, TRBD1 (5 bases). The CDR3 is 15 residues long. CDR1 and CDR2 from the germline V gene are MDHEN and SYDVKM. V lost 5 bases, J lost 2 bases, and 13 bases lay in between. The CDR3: CASSTEAGPGNTIYF. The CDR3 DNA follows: TGTGCCAGCAGTACGGAGGCGGGGCCTGGAAACACCATATATTTT.

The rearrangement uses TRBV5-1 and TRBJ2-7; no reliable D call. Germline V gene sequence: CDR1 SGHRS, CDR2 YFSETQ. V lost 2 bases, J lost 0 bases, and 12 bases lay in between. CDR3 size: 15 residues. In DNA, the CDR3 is TGCGCCAGCAGCTTATCACTAATTGGCTCCTACGAGCAGTACTTC. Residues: CASSLSLIGSYEQYF.

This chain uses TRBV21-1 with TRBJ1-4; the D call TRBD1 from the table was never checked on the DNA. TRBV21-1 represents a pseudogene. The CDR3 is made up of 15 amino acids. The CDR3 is CASSNSPQGSEKLFF. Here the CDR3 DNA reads TGTGCCAGCAGCAATTCCCCCCAGGGATCTGAAAAACTGTTTTTT.

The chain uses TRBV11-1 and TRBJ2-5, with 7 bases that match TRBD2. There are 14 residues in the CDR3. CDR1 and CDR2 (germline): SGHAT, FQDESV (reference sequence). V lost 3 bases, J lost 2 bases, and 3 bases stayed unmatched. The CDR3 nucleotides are TGTGCCAGCAGCTTCCCTAGCGGACAAGAGACCCAGTACTTC. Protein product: CASSFPSGQETQYF.

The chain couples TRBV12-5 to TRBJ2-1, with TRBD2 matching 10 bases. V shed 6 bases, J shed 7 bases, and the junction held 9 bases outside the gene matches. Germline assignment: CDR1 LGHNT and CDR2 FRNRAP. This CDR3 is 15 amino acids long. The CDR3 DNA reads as TGTGCTAGTGGAAGAAGCGGGAGGGCCAAGAATGAGCAGTTCTTC. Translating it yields CASGRSGRAKNEQFF. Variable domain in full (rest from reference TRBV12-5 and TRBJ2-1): DARVTQTPRHKVTEMGQEVTMRCQPILGHNTVFWYRQTMMQGLELLAYFRNRAPLDDSGMPKDRFSAEMPDATLATLKIQPSEPRDSAVYFCASGRSGRAKNEQFFGPGTRLTVL.

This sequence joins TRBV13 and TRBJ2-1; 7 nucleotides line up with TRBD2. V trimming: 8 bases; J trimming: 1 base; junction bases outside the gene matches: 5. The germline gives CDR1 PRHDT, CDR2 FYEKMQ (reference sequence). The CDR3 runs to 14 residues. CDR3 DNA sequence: TGTGCCAGCTCCTGGGGGGGGTCCTACAATGAGCAGTTCTTC. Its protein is CASSWGGSYNEQFF.

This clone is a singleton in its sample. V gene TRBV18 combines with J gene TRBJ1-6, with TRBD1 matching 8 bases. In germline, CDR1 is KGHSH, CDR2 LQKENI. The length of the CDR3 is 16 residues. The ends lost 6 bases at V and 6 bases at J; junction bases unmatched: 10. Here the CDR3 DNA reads TGTGCCAGCTCTACCCCGGCAGGGGGCTCTAATTCACCCCTCCACTTT. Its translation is CASSTPAGGSNSPLHF.

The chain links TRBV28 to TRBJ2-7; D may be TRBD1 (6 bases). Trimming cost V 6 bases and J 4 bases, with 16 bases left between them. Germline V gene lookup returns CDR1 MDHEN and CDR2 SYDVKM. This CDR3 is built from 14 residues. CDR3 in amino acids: CASSPPIQGYEQYF. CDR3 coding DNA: TGTGCCAGCAGCCCCCCAATCCAGGGGTACGAGCAGTACTTC. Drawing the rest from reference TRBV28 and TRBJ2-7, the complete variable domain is DVKVTQSSRYLVKRTGEKVFLECVQDMDHENMFWYRQDPGLGLRLIYFSYDVKMKEKGDIPEGYSVSREKKERFSLILESASTNQTSMYLCASSPPIQGYEQYFGPGTRLTVT.

CDR3 coding DNA: TGTGCCAGCAGCTTGGAACAAGATACGCAGTATTTT. It specifies CASSLEQDTQYF. The V gene is TRBV5-5, the J gene TRBJ2-3; D is unclear. CDR1 SGHKS and CDR2 YYEKEE come from the germline V gene (reference sequence). Trimming pared 0 bases from V and 5 bases from J, leaving 4 bases between. The CDR3 loop spans 12 amino acids.

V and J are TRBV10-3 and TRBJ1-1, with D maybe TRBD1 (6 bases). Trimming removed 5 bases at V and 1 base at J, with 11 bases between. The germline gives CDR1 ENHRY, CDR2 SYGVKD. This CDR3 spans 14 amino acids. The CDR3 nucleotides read TGTGCCATCAGTCCTACAGGGCCGAACACTGAAGCTTTCTTT. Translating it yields CAISPTGPNTEAFF.

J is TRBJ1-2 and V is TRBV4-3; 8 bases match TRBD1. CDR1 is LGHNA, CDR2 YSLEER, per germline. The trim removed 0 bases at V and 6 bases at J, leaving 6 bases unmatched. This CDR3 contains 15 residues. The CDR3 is CASSQDLQGANGYTF. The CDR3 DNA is TGCGCCAGCAGCCAAGATTTGCAGGGGGCAAATGGCTACACCTTC.

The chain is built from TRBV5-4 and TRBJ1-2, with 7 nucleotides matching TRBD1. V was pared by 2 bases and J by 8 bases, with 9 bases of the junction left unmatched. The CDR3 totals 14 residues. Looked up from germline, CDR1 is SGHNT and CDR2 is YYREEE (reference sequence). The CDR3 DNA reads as TGTGCCAGCAGCTTAGGGGGCAGGACAGGAGGCTACACCTTC. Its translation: CASSLGGRTGGYTF.

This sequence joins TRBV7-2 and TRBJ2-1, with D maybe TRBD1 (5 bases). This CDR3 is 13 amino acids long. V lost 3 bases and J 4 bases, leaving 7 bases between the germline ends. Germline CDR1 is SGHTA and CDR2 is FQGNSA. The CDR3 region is CASSLDNYNEQFF. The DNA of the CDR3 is TGTGCCAGCAGCTTGGACAATTACAATGAGCAGTTCTTC. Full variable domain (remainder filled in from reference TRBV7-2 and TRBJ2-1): GAGVSQSPSNKVTEKGKDVELRCDPISGHTALYWYRQSLGQGLEFLIYFQGNSAPDKSGLPSDRFSAERTGGSVSTLTIQRTQQEDSAVYLCASSLDNYNEQFFGPGTRLTVL.

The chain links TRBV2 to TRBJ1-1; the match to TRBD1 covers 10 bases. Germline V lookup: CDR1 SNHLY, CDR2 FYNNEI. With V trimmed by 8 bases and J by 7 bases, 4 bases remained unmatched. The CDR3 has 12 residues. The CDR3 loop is CASAGQGNEAFF. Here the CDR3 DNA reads TGTGCCAGCGCGGGACAGGGGAATGAAGCTTTCTTT.